What follows are 23 T cell receptor beta chains derived from one specimen sequenced in a study of molecular identifiers for immune sequencing clone quantification. One entry per CDR3 protein, called by TCRdb with MiXCR from the PCR reads. The profile shows about 640,000 distinct CDR3 sequences, 15% to 20% of them singletons. Specimen: naive CD8+ T cells from blood, with Jurkat cell RNA spiked in. Subset noted: FACS-sorted CD8+CD4-CCR7+CD45RA+ naive T cells. Receptors originate from a human donor in good health. Some libraries in this study had Jurkat cell RNA spiked in.

J is TRBJ2-1 and V is TRBV7-9, with 11 bases lining up with TRBD2. The germline V gene has CDR1 SEHNR and CDR2 FQNEAQ (reference sequence). CDR3 length equals 15 residues. The V gene end was trimmed by 6 bases and the J gene end by 4 bases; junction bases not matched to a gene: 5. The CDR3 is CASSYTSGRYNEQFF. The CDR3 coding sequence is TGTGCCAGCAGTTATACTAGCGGGAGATACAATGAGCAGTTCTTC.

The table lists this clonotype with a few counts. The chain couples TRBV9 to TRBJ1-1, with a possible D match to TRBD1 (5 bases). The V end lost 2 bases, the J end lost 4 bases, and 12 bases lay between the germline ends. CDR1 and CDR2 (germline): SGDLS, YYNGEE. The CDR3 runs to 14 residues. CDR3 nucleotides: TGTGCCAGCAGCGTTAGCCAGGGATCCACTGAAGCTTTCTTT. The encoded protein is CASSVSQGSTEAFF.

About this clonotype: The final CDR3 position lacks the conserved phenylalanine or tryptophan, pointing to a likely read error. V gene TRBV12-3 or TRBV12-4 combines with J gene TRBJ1-5, with D possibly being TRBD1 (6 bases). Trimming shortened V by 6 bases and J by 3 bases, and 15 bases separated the two germline ends. The CDR3 consists of 15 residues. The CDR3 is CASSLGDNSNQPQHY. CDR3 DNA sequence: TGTGCCAGCAGCTTGGGGGACAACTCCAATCAGCCCCAGCATTAT.

As concerns this clonotype: A much larger clone lies one base from this, so it may be a read error. The CDR3 region has the DNA TGTGCCAGCGGGTACAGTCGAGAGACCCAGTACTTC. Translated: CASGYSRETQYF. V usage is TRBV27 and J usage is TRBJ2-5; D is unclear. The germline gives CDR1 MNHEY, CDR2 SMNVEV (reference sequence). This CDR3 has 12 residues. V was pared by 8 bases and J by 4 bases, with 11 bases between.

This clonotype was counted between two and nine times. The chain carries TRBV12-3 or TRBV12-4 and TRBJ2-7, with D perhaps TRBD2 (6 bases). V shed 6 bases and J shed 5 bases, with 20 bases lying between them. The CDR3 contains 15 residues. CDR3: CASSKTRDSVNEQYF. DNA for the CDR3: TGTGCCAGCAGCAAAACCCGGGACTCAGTAAACGAGCAGTACTTC.

This clonotype was picked up many times. The chain uses TRBV12-3 or TRBV12-4 and TRBJ1-1, with D maybe TRBD1 (6 bases). V lost 3 bases, J lost 5 bases, and 19 bases lay in between. The CDR3 loop spans 16 amino acids. The CDR3 reads CASSFNGGAVFTEAFF. The CDR3 DNA is TGTGCCAGCAGTTTTAATGGGGGGGCGGTGTTTACTGAAGCTTTCTTT.

This clonotype was found many times. This chain uses TRBV20-1 with TRBJ2-5; D is perhaps TRBD2 (6 bases). CDR3 length equals 15 residues. Trimming shortened V by 3 bases and J by 2 bases, and 16 bases separated the two germline ends. CDR1 is DFQATT and CDR2 is SNEGSKA in the germline V gene (reference sequence). CDR3 amino acids: CSARPGAGRQETQYF. CDR3 DNA sequence: TGCAGTGCTAGGCCCGGCGCGGGGCGACAAGAGACCCAGTACTTC.

This clonotype has just a few counts. This could be a read error, since a much larger clone is one nucleotide away. The chain has TRBV28 and TRBJ1-2; no reliable D call. The CDR3 extends over 10 amino acids. In germline, CDR1 is MDHEN, CDR2 SYDVKM. CDR3 nucleotides: TGTGCCGGCAGTTCCGGATTCTACACCTTC. It codes for CAGSSGFYTF.

This clonotype has ten or more counts. The genes are TRBV14 and TRBJ2-3; D unclear. Germline values: CDR1 SGHDN, CDR2 FVKESK. The CDR3 covers 14 residues. V lost 2 bases to trimming and J lost 2 bases, with 8 bases between them. The CDR3 bases are TGTGCCAGCAGCCAACTGAGTAACACAGATACGCAGTATTTT. Residues: CASSQLSNTDTQYF. The whole variable domain, remainder taken from reference TRBV14 and TRBJ2-3, is EAGVTQFPSHSVIEKGQTVTLRCDPISGHDNLYWYRRVMGKEIKFLLHFVKESKQDESGMPNNRFLAERTGGTYSTLKVQPAELEDSGVYFCASSQLSNTDTQYFGPGTRLTVL.

Ten or more counts support this clonotype. This chain connects TRBV6-2 or TRBV6-3 to TRBJ1-5; D is perhaps TRBD1 (6 bases). The CDR3 has 15 amino acids. Germline assignment: CDR1 MNHEY and CDR2 SVGEGT. V shed 3 bases and J shed 2 bases, with 11 bases lying between them. CDR3 DNA sequence: TGTGCCAGCAGTTATGACAGGTTCGGCAATCAGCCCCAGCATTTT. Its translation: CASSYDRFGNQPQHF.

In this sample, this clonotype turned up a few times. The chain has TRBV5-5 and TRBJ2-7, with 9 nucleotides matching TRBD1. The CDR3 spans 17 residues. The V gene's germline CDR1 is SGHKS and CDR2 YYEKEE (reference sequence). The V segment lost 7 bases and the J segment 2 bases; nucleotides outside the gene matches: 16. Here the CDR3 DNA reads TGTGCCAGCTACTCTTTCACCGGGACAGGGTTCACCTACGAGCAGTACTTC. Protein: CASYSFTGTGFTYEQYF.

At least ten counts were recorded for this clonotype. The J gene is TRBJ2-5, the V gene TRBV23-1, with 13 bases fitting TRBD2. TRBV23-1 belongs to the ORF category, with a function that is uncertain. Unmatched junction bases numbered 20, after V lost 2 bases and J lost 5 bases. CDR3 size: 21 residues. DNA of the CDR3: TGCGCCAGCAGTCAAGAAGAACCCCTACTAGCGGGGGGGCCCTCGGATGAGACCCAGTACTTC. As protein: CASSQEEPLLAGGPSDETQYF.

This clonotype has ten or more counts. The chain joins TRBV29-1 to TRBJ2-3; D assignment may be TRBD1 or TRBD2 (5 bases each). The CDR3 is made up of 13 amino acids. The V end lost 7 bases, the J end lost 4 bases, and 15 bases lay between the germline ends. The germline V gene has CDR1 SQVTM and CDR2 ANQGSEA. CDR3 DNA: TGCAGCGCCGAGGGGCAGGGCGCAGATACGCAGTATTTT. Its translation is CSAEGQGADTQYF.

In its sample, this clonotype was seen many times. One junction end does not reproduce the germline sequence, and a read error may be involved. V and J are TRBV10-1 and TRBJ1-1; tentatively, D is TRBD1 (5 bases). The V gene's germline CDR1 is WNHNN and CDR2 SYGVQD (reference sequence). This CDR3 comprises 12 residues. This CDR3 reads CARRAKNTEAFF. In nucleotides, the CDR3 is TGCGCCCGCAGGGCAAAGAACACTGAAGCTTTCTTT.

About this clonotype: This may be a read error: a much more frequent sequence differs by one nucleotide. This chain uses TRBV21-1 with TRBJ2-3; the tabulated D call, TRBD1, remains unverified against the DNA. TRBV21-1 is a pseudogene. This CDR3 is built from 14 residues. Here the CDR3 DNA reads TGTGCCAGCAGCAAAGTAGAGGGGCGTCGTACGCAGTATTTT. This sequence encodes CASSKVEGRRTQYF.

Concerning this clonotype itself: One end of the junction fails to match germline, which may point to a read error. The gene calls are TRBV12-3 or TRBV12-4 and TRBJ1-5; D is possibly TRBD1 (5 bases). This CDR3 has 16 residues. In DNA, the CDR3 is TGTGCCAGCGGTTTAGCGCCCCCAGGGAGCAATCAGCCCCAGCATTTT. This sequence encodes CASGLAPPGSNQPQHF.

The rearrangement joins TRBV10-2 to TRBJ2-5, with D perhaps assigned TRBD1 or TRBD2 (6 bases each). The CDR3 length is 16 residues. Between the trimmed V and J ends, which lost 2 bases and 1 base, there was a span of 14 bases. The germline V gene has CDR1 WSHSY and CDR2 SAAADI. The CDR3, as DNA: TGCGCCAGCAGTGAGCTTGGGGGGCTTGGCCAAGAGACCCAGTACTTC. This gives the protein CASSELGGLGQETQYF.

The genes are TRBV27 and TRBJ2-5; 9 positions agree with TRBD1. The CDR3 length is 17 residues. The trim removed 6 bases at V and 2 bases at J, leaving 13 bases unmatched. The germline CDR1 and CDR2 sequences are MNHEY and SMNVEV (reference sequence). The CDR3, as DNA: TGTGCCAGCAGGGGACAGGGTTGGGGTAGTGCACAAGAGACCCAGTACTTC. The encoded protein is CASRGQGWGSAQETQYF.

This clonotype appeared many times. The chain has TRBV28 and TRBJ2-3; D is ambiguous. This CDR3 comprises 17 residues. The V gene's germline CDR1 is MDHEN and CDR2 SYDVKM. V gave up 2 bases and J gave up 0 bases, with 15 bases separating them. This CDR3 is CASSLRSPSTSTDTQYF. The CDR3 DNA reads TGTGCCAGCAGTTTACGATCTCCATCGACTAGCACAGATACGCAGTATTTT.

This clonotype was recorded at least ten times. This rearrangement joins TRBV3-1 to TRBJ2-7; 7 positions agree with TRBD1. Germline V gene data show CDR1 as LGHDT and CDR2 as YNNKEL (reference sequence). Unmatched junction bases numbered 9, after V lost 4 bases and J lost 6 bases. The CDR3 loop spans 14 amino acids. Here the CDR3 DNA reads TGTGCCAGCAGCCGATCCGGGACAGTCGTCGAGCAGTACTTC. As protein: CASSRSGTVVEQYF.

This clonotype was counted a single time. The CDR3 end shows no conserved phenylalanine or tryptophan, and so a read error is likely. The CDR3 bases are TGCAGTGCCTCGTGGCTCACCTACGAGCAGTACCTC. Its protein is CSASWLTYEQYL. The chain employs TRBV20-1 and TRBJ2-7; D not certain. Trimming left V 6 bases short and J 2 bases short, with 11 bases between. Per the germline V gene, CDR1 is DFQATT and CDR2 is SNEGSKA (reference sequence). CDR3 size: 12 residues.

This clonotype was seen at least ten times. J is TRBJ2-3 and V is TRBV30; D call uncertain. CDR3 length: 15 residues. In germline, CDR1 is GTSNPN, CDR2 SVGIG (reference sequence). The germline V and J ends were trimmed by 2 bases and 5 bases, with 17 bases remaining between them. As DNA, the CDR3 is TGTGCCTGGAGTAGCACTGGCGGAATGGGAGATACGCAGTATTTT. This encodes CAWSSTGGMGDTQYF. The full variable domain, completed using reference TRBV30 and TRBJ2-3, is SQTIHQWPATLVQPVGSPLSLECTVEGTSNPNLYWYRQAAGRGLQLLFYSVGIGQISSEVPQNLSASRPQDRQFILSSKKLLLSDSGFYLCAWSSTGGMGDTQYFGPGTRLTVL.

The table lists this clonotype with many counts. The J gene is TRBJ2-3, the V gene TRBV4-1; D may match TRBD1 or TRBD2 (5 bases each). The CDR3 sequence is 14 residues long. Looked up from germline, CDR1 is MGHRA and CDR2 is YSYEKL. Trimming shortened V by 5 bases and J by 5 bases, and 14 bases separated the two germline ends. The CDR3 coding sequence is TGCGCCAGCAGCGTCCGGGACGGAAAAGATACGCAGTATTTT. Its translation is CASSVRDGKDTQYF.